A selection of T cell receptor beta chains follows, all from one sample in a study of graft-versus-host responses after intestinal transplantation. The antigens of these receptors remain unknown. Some clones are missing from TCRdb's copy, which holds only in-frame ones; the method was immunoSEQ multiplex PCR. The sample yields about 88,000 clones, approximately 90% seen once. The sample here was unstimulated CD4+ T cells sorted from spleen or lymph node cells, taken before transplant. All receptors come from a human donor who was the organ donor for an intestinal transplant. Each CDR3 is given with its conserved first and last residue. D genes are given only for firm matches. A clone size is listed for some rows: how often the clone was seen (once, few, many), or a class if it is expanded.

>NA|NA|TRBJ1-1|TRBV30
CAWSVWGSEAFF
TGTGCCTGGAGTGTATGGGGCTCTGAAGCTTTCTTT
>NA|NA|TRBJ2-5|TRBV11-3
CASSLEAASPRTQYF
TGTGCCAGCAGCTTAGAGGCCGCTAGTCCGAGGACCCAGTACTTC
>NA|NA|TRBJ2-7|TRBV5-1
CASSFKARVYEQYF
TGCGCCAGCAGCTTTAAAGCGAGGGTATACGAGCAGTACTTC
>NA|NA|TRBJ2-6|TRBV18
CASSLTGSGANVLTF
TGTGCCAGCTCGCTAACAGGGTCTGGGGCCAACGTCCTGACTTTC
>TRBD1|NA|TRBJ2-1|TRBV28
CASSLETGQINEQFF
TGTGCCAGCAGTTTAGAGACAGGGCAAATCAATGAGCAGTTCTTC
>TRBD2|NA|TRBJ2-5|TRBV10-3
CAISAGLAGETQYF
TGTGCCATCAGTGCCGGACTAGCGGGAGAGACCCAGTACTTC
>NA|NA|TRBJ2-5|TRBV15
CATSRYGSAETQYF
TGTGCCACCAGCAGATACGGGTCGGCAGAGACCCAGTACTTC
>NA|NA|TRBJ2-4|TRBV28
CASSLDLVRDIQYF
TGTGCCAGCAGTTTAGATCTTGTAAGAGACATTCAGTACTTC
>NA|NA|TRBJ2-2|TRBV4-2
CASTQEFFYTGELFF
TGTGCCAGCACCCAGGAGTTTTTCTACACCGGGGAGCTGTTTTTT
>NA|NA|TRBJ2-2|TRBV7-8
CASSPHRGGGELFF
TGTGCCAGCAGCCCCCACCGGGGAGGCGGGGAGCTGTTTTTT
>NA|NA|TRBJ2-5|TRBV7-6
CASSLTSRGGETQYF
TGTGCCAGCAGCTTAACTTCCCGGGGAGGAGAGACCCAGTACTTC
>NA|NA|TRBJ2-7|TRBV5-1
CASSPGGAQPIYEQYF
TGCGCCAGCAGCCCCGGTGGGGCGCAACCTATCTACGAGCAGTACTTC
>TRBD1|NA|TRBJ1-3|TRBV6-5
CASSYFDRAGNTIYF
TGTGCCAGCAGTTATTTCGACAGGGCTGGAAACACCATATATTTT
>NA|NA|TRBJ1-2|TRBV18
CASSPTRDYGYTF
TGTGCCAGCTCACCAACGCGGGACTATGGCTACACCTTC
>NA|NA|TRBJ2-3|TRBV5-4
CASSPRQFSTDTQYF
TGTGCCAGCAGCCCCCGACAGTTTAGCACAGATACGCAGTATTTT
>TRBD2|NA|TRBJ2-2|TRBV5-4
CASSPPLAGATGELFF
TGTGCCAGCAGCCCCCCACTAGCGGGAGCTACCGGGGAGCTGTTTTTT
>TRBD1|NA|TRBJ1-6|TRBV19
CASSIQLTGTVTLHF
TGTGCCAGTAGTATTCAATTGACAGGGACAGTCACCCTCCACTTT
>TRBD1|once|TRBJ1-4|TRBV28
CASSLGGQSEKLFF
TGTGCCAGCAGTTTAGGGGGACAGAGTGAAAAACTGTTTTTT
>TRBD2|NA|TRBJ2-7|TRBV30
CAWSVPSGRYEQYF
TGTGCCTGGAGTGTACCTAGCGGGAGGTACGAGCAGTACTTC
>TRBD2|NA|TRBJ2-3|TRBV5-1
CASSFSSGGASDTQYF
TGCGCCAGCAGCTTTTCTAGCGGGGGAGCTTCAGATACGCAGTATTTT
>TRBD1|NA|TRBJ1-2|TRBV7-9
CASSLTGVSYGYTF
TGTGCCAGCAGCTTAACAGGGGTTTCCTATGGCTACACCTTC
>NA|NA|TRBJ2-3|TRBV6-5
CASGFGGVGGTDTQYF
TGTGCCAGCGGTTTCGGCGGGGTAGGTGGCACAGATACGCAGTATTTT
>NA|NA|TRBJ1-5|TRBV5-6
CASSLAPGNQPQHF
TGTGCCAGCAGCCTCGCCCCAGGGAATCAGCCCCAGCATTTT
>NA|NA|TRBJ1-1|TRBV6-6
CASSYSMGDTEAFF
TGTGCCAGCAGTTACTCGATGGGAGACACTGAAGCTTTCTTT
>TRBD2|NA|TRBJ2-7|TRBV10-3
CAISGGLAGGSYEQYF
TGTGCCATCAGTGGCGGACTAGCGGGAGGTTCCTACGAGCAGTACTTC
>NA|NA|TRBJ1-5|TRBV21-1
CASSLRSGRCVNQPQHF
TGTGCCAGCAGCTTGCGATCGGGTCGCTGCGTCAATCAGCCCCAGCATTTT
>TRBD1|NA|TRBJ2-5|TRBV19
CASSPGGETQYF
TGTGCCAGTAGTCCAGGGGGAGAGACCCAGTACTTC
>TRBD2|once|TRBJ2-3|TRBV27
CASSLKRGSTDTQYF
TGTGCCAGCAGTTTGAAGCGGGGGAGCACAGATACGCAGTATTTT
>NA|NA|TRBJ2-1|TRBV11-3
CASREGAIEQFF
TGTGCCAGCAGGGAGGGTGCAATTGAGCAGTTCTTC
>TRBD2|NA|TRBJ2-7|TRBV4-2
CASSARLAGGVVGEQYF
TGTGCCAGCAGTGCAAGACTAGCGGGGGGCGTGGTCGGCGAGCAGTACTTC
>NA|NA|TRBJ1-1|TRBV19
CASSTYRVVPEAFF
TGTGCCAGTAGTACATACAGGGTCGTCCCTGAAGCTTTCTTT
>NA|few|TRBJ2-3|TRBV21-1
CASSPQVQDTQYF
TGTGCCAGCAGCCCCCAGGTCCAAGATACGCAGTATTTT
>NA|NA|TRBJ2-3|TRBV30
CAWSLAGTGDTQYF
TGTGCCTGGAGTCTAGCGGGGACAGGAGATACGCAGTATTTT
>NA|NA|TRBJ1-2|TRBV4-1
CASSLGPGVYGYTF
TGCGCCAGCAGCCTGGGACCGGGGGTCTATGGCTACACCTTC
>NA|NA|TRBJ1-1|TRBV28
CASSFPAGMNTEAFF
TGTGCCAGCAGTTTCCCGGCGGGCATGAACACTGAAGCTTTCTTT
>NA|NA|TRBJ2-1|TRBV28
CASSFKLVSHNEQFF
TGTGCCAGCAGTTTCAAACTAGTGTCGCACAATGAGCAGTTCTTC
>NA|NA|TRBJ1-3|TRBV4-1
CASSQDLKRVNTIYF
TGCGCCAGCAGCCAAGATCTGAAAAGAGTAAACACCATATATTTT
>NA|NA|TRBJ2-7|TRBV7-2
CASSLSTSYEQYF
TGTGCCAGCAGCTTATCGACTAGTTATGAGCAGTACTTC
>TRBD2|NA|TRBJ2-7|TRBV6-5
CASSYSSSGRSEQYF
TGTGCCAGCAGTTACTCGAGTAGCGGGAGGAGCGAGCAGTACTTC
>TRBD1|NA|TRBJ2-5|TRBV6-5
CASRTGLETQYF
TGTGCCAGCAGGACAGGGTTGGAGACCCAGTACTTC
>NA|NA|TRBJ2-7|TRBV6-5
CASSPQAPAYEQYF
TGTGCCAGCAGTCCGCAAGCCCCTGCCTACGAGCAGTACTTC
>TRBD1|NA|TRBJ2-3|TRBV5-6
CASDRGRTDTQYF
TGTGCCAGCGACAGGGGTAGGACAGATACGCAGTATTTT
>NA|NA|TRBJ2-1|TRBV19
CASSIIQQFESSYNEQFF
TGTGCCAGTAGTATAATCCAACAGTTTGAGAGCTCCTACAATGAGCAGTTCTTC
>TRBD1|NA|TRBJ1-2|TRBV28
CASSLGTGVYGYTF
TGTGCCAGCAGTTTAGGGACAGGGGTGTATGGCTACACCTTC
>NA|NA|TRBJ2-3|TRBV5-1
CASSLVWGSGLDTQYF
TGCGCCAGCAGCTTGGTCTGGGGTTCGGGGTTGGATACGCAGTATTTT
>NA|few|TRBJ2-7|TRBV6-5
CASNSGLMVEQYF
TGTGCCAGCAACTCAGGACTCATGGTCGAGCAGTACTTC
>TRBD1|NA|TRBJ1-1|TRBV5-1
CASSSATGITEAFF
TGCGCCAGCAGCTCCGCGACAGGGATCACTGAAGCTTTCTTT
>TRBD2|NA|TRBJ2-5|TRBV29-1
CSVHTTSGALVTQYF
TGCAGCGTCCATACGACTAGCGGGGCCCTAGTGACCCAGTACTTC
>NA|NA|TRBJ2-6|TRBV27
CASSPRHVSGANVLTF
TGTGCCAGCAGTCCAAGACATGTCTCTGGGGCCAACGTCCTGACTTTC
>TRBD2|NA|TRBJ2-7|TRBV11-1
CASSSTSGWDSYEQYF
TGTGCCAGCAGCTCCACTAGCGGGTGGGACTCCTACGAGCAGTACTTC
>TRBD2|NA|TRBJ2-1|TRBV9
CASSKGGDLGYNEQFF
TGTGCCAGCAGCAAGGGAGGGGACTTAGGATACAATGAGCAGTTCTTC
>NA|NA|TRBJ1-2|TRBV14
CASSQESRVGYTF
TGTGCCAGCAGCCAAGAATCCAGGGTCGGCTACACCTTC
>NA|NA|TRBJ2-5|TRBV5-6
CASSLAGLAQETQYF
TGTGCCAGCAGCTTGGCAGGCTTGGCCCAAGAGACCCAGTACTTC